What follows describes a single TCR beta chain. No antigen is known for it. This sample was included in a study of OX40 agonist ivuxolimab in advanced cancers. V shed 7 bases and J shed 1 base, with 13 bases lying between them. The CDR3 runs 13 residues. Germline V gene sequence: CDR1 SQVTM, CDR2 ANQGSEA. Study-wide results and caveats: Expansion of clones was among the lowest in partial responders at 0.1-3.0 mg/kg. Determination of antigen specificity was not performed for the expanded peripheral T cells. Mean expanded clone counts were higher in CD8+ than CD4+ T cells.

Using immunoSEQ multiplex PCR, the repertoire was profiled, and TCRdb retains in-frame clones only, with some absent. The sample consists of about 52,000 clones, approximately 95% of them appearing once. Sequencing was performed on CD4+ or CD8+ T cells sorted from blood, taken in a trial of the OX40 agonist ivuxolimab. The TCR sequence derives from an adult with an advanced solid tumor such as melanoma, head and neck, liver or kidney cancer. The chain joins TRBV29-1 to TRBJ2-5; a possible D gene is TRBD2 (5 bases). For the CDR3, the DNA is TGCAGCGGAGTGGGAGAACTCCAAGAGACCCAGTACTTC. This sequence encodes CSGVGELQETQYF.